Reported below is one T cell receptor beta chain. Its antigen is still unknown. This specimen comes from a study of T cells in localized non-small cell lung cancer. Overall study findings and caveats: Because sequencing included only one region (of the tumor), heterogeneity remains possible. Longer overall survival accompanied higher blood T cell density. The greatest T cell clonality was found in uninvolved adjacent lung (higher than in tumor).

Data came from immunoSEQ multiplex PCR; TCRdb stores just in-frame clones and leaves some out. The sample lists approximately 900 clones; around 18% were seen once. It was adjacent lung free of atypia that was taken, at least 2 cm from the tumor margin. CDR3 size: 15 residues. Germline V gene lookup returns CDR1 LNHNV and CDR2 YYDKDF (reference sequence). Germline trimming cut 5 bases from V and 4 bases from J; bases unmatched to any gene: 5. The sample in question was normal lung tissue next to the tumor, obtained before any cancer treatment. The TCR sequence derives from a male donor at least 60 years old with stage II squamous cell lung carcinoma. The V and J genes are TRBV15 and TRBJ2-1; 10 bases are shared with TRBD1. The CDR3 is CATSLRTGGYNEQFF. In nucleotides, the CDR3 is TGTGCCACCAGCCTGCGGACAGGGGGATACAATGAGCAGTTCTTC. The variable domain in full, completed from reference TRBV15 and TRBJ2-1, reads DAMVIQNPRYQVTQFGKPVTLSCSQTLNHNVMYWYQQKSSQAPKLLFHYYDKDFNNEADTPDNFQSRRPNTSFCFLDIRSPGLGDTAMYLCATSLRTGGYNEQFFGPGTRLTVL.